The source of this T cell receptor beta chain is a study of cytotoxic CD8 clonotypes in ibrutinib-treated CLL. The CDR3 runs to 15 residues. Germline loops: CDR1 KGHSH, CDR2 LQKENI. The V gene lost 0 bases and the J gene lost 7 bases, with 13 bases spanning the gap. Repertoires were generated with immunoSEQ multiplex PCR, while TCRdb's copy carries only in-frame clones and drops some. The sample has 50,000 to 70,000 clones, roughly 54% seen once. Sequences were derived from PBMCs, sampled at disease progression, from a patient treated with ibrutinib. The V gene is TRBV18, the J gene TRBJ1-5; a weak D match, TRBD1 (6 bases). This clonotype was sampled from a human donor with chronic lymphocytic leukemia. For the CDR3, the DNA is TGTGCCAGCTCACCACCGGGGCAGGGGAACCAGCCCCAGCATTTT. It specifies CASSPPGQGNQPQHF.